This TCR beta chain derives from a study of T cell responses to AZD1222 COVID-19 vaccine. Sequenced by immunoSEQ multiplex PCR; TCRdb stores in-frame clones only, minus some. The sample carries 140,000 or so clones, 80% to 95% recorded once. This clone was counted once. What it recognizes is unknown. V dropped 0 bases and J dropped 3 bases, with 4 bases sitting between them. Germline CDR1 and CDR2: SGHNT and YYREEE (reference sequence). The length of the CDR3 is 13 residues. General study results and limits: Nearly half of unique spike-specific TCRs reportedly avoided B.1.351 and B.1.1.7 mutated regions.

The clonotype comes from an adult in good health. The chain has TRBV5-4 and TRBJ2-1, with D hard to call. The material sequenced was peripheral blood, taken on day 0 of AZD1222 vaccination. CDR3 sequence reads: CASSLGGYNEQFF. CDR3 nucleotide sequence: TGTGCCAGCAGCTTGGGGGGCTACAATGAGCAGTTCTTC.